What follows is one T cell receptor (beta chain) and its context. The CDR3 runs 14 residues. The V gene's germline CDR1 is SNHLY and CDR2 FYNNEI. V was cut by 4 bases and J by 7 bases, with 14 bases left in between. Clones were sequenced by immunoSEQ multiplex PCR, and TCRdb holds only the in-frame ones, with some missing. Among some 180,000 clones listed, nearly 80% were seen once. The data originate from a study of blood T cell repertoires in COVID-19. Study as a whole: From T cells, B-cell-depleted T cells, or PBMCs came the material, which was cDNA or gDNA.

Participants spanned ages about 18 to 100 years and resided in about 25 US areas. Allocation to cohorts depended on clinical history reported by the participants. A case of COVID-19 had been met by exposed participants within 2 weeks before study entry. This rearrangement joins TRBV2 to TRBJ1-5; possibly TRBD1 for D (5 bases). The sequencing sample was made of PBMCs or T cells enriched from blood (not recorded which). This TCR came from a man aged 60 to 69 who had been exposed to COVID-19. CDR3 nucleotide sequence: TGTGCCAGCAGTGCCTTGGGAGGGGAACAGCCCCAGCATTTT. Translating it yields CASSALGGEQPQHF. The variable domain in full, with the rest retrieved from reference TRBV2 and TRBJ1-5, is EPEVTQTPSHQVTQMGQEVILRCVPISNHLYFYWYRQILGQKVEFLVSFYNNEISEKSEIFDDQFSVERPDGSNFTLKIRSTKLEDSAMYFCASSALGGEQPQHFGDGTRLSIL.